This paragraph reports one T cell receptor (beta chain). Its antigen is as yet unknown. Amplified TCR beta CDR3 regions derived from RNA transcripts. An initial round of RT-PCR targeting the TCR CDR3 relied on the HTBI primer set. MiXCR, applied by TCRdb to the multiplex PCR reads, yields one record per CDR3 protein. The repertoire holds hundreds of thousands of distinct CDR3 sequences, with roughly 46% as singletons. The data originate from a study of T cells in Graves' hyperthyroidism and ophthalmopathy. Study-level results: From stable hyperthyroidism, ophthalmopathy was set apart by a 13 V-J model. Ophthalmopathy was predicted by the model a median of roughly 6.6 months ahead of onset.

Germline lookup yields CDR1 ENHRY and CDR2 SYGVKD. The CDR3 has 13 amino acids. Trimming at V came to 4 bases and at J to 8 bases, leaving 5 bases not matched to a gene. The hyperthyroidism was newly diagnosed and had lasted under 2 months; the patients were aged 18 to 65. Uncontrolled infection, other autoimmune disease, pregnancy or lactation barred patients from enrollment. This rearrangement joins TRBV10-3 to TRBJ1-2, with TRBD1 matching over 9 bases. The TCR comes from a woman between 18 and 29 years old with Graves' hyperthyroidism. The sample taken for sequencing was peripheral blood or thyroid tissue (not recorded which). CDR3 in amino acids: CAISVTGGGGYTF. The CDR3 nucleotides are TGTGCCATCAGTGTGACAGGGGGGGGAGGCTACACCTTC.